This TCR beta chain was captured in a study of breast tumors, draining lymph nodes, adjacent tissues. Findings and caveats of the study: Compared with lymph nodes, tumors were less diverse; compared with nontumor tissue, more. The data were judged consistent with most tumor T cells coming from lymph node and expanding in tumor.

This clonotype is labeled medium-sized (0.01 to 0.1%). The antigen is undetermined. Each CDR3 protein gets one entry after TCRdb re-called the multiplex PCR reads with MiXCR. The sample records 14,000 to 15,000 distinct CDR3 sequences, roughly 44% being singletons. In germline, CDR1 is WNHNN, CDR2 SYGVQD (reference sequence). The ends were cut back, 3 bases at V and 0 bases at J, with 12 bases in the middle. The CDR3 length is 15 residues. The rearrangement uses TRBV10-1 and TRBJ2-7; possible D gene TRBD1, 6 bases. The clonotype comes from a female donor with breast cancer. Some clones in this sample may be carry-over from other donors' samples. The sequenced material came from tumor-adjacent breast tissue. CDR3 bases: TGCGCCAGCAGTGAAGGACAGAGAGGCTCCTACGAGCAGTACTTC. This codes for CASSEGQRGSYEQYF.